This record looks at one T cell receptor beta chain sequence and its context. Its antigen is as yet unknown. Germline lookup yields CDR1 SGHDT and CDR2 YYEEEE. V was cut by 3 bases and J by 5 bases, with 15 bases left in between. The CDR3 is made up of 15 amino acids. The repertoire was sequenced with immunoSEQ multiplex PCR; TCRdb's copy has only in-frame clones and lacks some. This sample has 50,000 or so clones; 80% occur once, and the top ten carry approximately 4%. These data are taken from a study of T cells in localized non-small cell lung cancer. Study-level points and caveats: Investigators sequenced only a single tumor region, leaving heterogeneity possible. Paired adjacent lung recovered a median about 60 of the top 100 tumor clones.

The sequencing used PBMCs, collected before any cancer treatment. The TCR sequence derives from a woman aged 35-70 years with stage II lung adenocarcinoma. The chain links TRBV5-6 to TRBJ2-4; the D gene is possibly TRBD2 (5 bases). The CDR3 DNA follows: TGTGCCAGCAGCTCCGGTCGGGGAAGGGAAAACATTCAGTACTTC. This sequence encodes CASSSGRGRENIQYF.